These T cell receptor beta chains were read from a single sample in a study of long-term antiretroviral therapy in people with HIV. Clones were sequenced by immunoSEQ multiplex PCR, and TCRdb holds only the in-frame ones, with some missing. The table lists 15,000 to 20,000 clones, 80% to 85% of them singletons, with just under 9% in the top ten. The sample in question was unsorted PBMCs, obtained 0.3 years before starting antiretroviral therapy. The receptors come from a man aged 50 to 59 with HIV. Each CDR3 is given with its conserved first and last residue. A D gene is named only where the DNA matches it firmly. A clone size is listed for some rows: how often the clone was seen (once, few, many), or a class if it is expanded.

J gene | V gene | CDR3 length | clone size | D gene | CDR3 protein | CDR3 DNA
TRBJ2-3 | TRBV19 | 15 | NA | TRBD1 | CASSTQDRGPDTQYF | TGTGCCAGTAGTACCCAAGACAGGGGACCAGATACGCAGTATTTT
TRBJ2-7 | TRBV10-3 | 12 | NA | NA | CATLGLTYEQYF | TGTGCCACCCTGGGACTGACCTACGAGCAGTACTTC
TRBJ1-6 | TRBV5-1 | 14 | NA | NA | CASSLDGVNSPLHF | TGCGCCAGCAGCTTGGACGGGGTAAATTCACCCCTCCACTTT
TRBJ1-1 | TRBV7-9 | 12 | NA | TRBD1 | CATGGGMAEAFF | TGTGCCACAGGGGGCGGAATGGCTGAAGCTTTCTTT
TRBJ1-2 | TRBV19 | 13 | once | NA | CASSHNSGHGYTF | TGTGCCAGTAGTCACAACTCTGGGCATGGCTACACCTTC
TRBJ2-2 | TRBV6-6 | 15 | once | TRBD1 | CASSYGTGSTGELFF | TGTGCCAGCAGTTACGGGACAGGGAGCACCGGGGAGCTGTTTTTT
TRBJ1-2 | TRBV6-5 | 13 | NA | NA | CASSRTGNYGYTF | TGTGCCAGCAGTCGGACGGGTAACTATGGCTACACCTTC
TRBJ1-2 | TRBV28 | 13 | few | NA | CASSFGTQNGYTF | TGTGCCAGCAGTTTCGGGACTCAAAATGGCTACACCTTC
TRBJ2-7 | TRBV6-5 | 16 | NA | TRBD1 | CASSYWSGGLSYEQYF | TGTGCCAGCAGTTACTGGTCAGGGGGTTTATCCTACGAGCAGTACTTC
TRBJ1-1 | TRBV28 | 14 | few | NA | CASSLRDLNTEAFF | TGTGCCAGCAGTTTAAGGGACCTGAACACTGAAGCTTTCTTT
TRBJ2-7 | TRBV13 | 16 | NA | TRBD1 | CASSLRRQGAIDEQYF | TGTGCCAGCAGCTTACGCCGGCAGGGGGCTATCGACGAGCAGTACTTC
TRBJ1-4 | TRBV9 | 16 | NA | TRBD1 | CASSAPDRGLNEKLFF | TGTGCCAGCAGCGCACCCGACAGGGGACTGAATGAAAAACTGTTTTTT
TRBJ2-3 | TRBV7-9 | 11 | NA | NA | CASSPADTQYF | TGTGCCAGCAGCCCCGCGGATACGCAGTATTTT
TRBJ2-7 | TRBV7-2 | 13 | NA | TRBD1 | CASSWDRPYEQYF | TGTGCCAGCAGTTGGGACAGACCATACGAGCAGTACTTC
TRBJ1-5 | TRBV27 | 15 | NA | NA | CASSQGPTPHQPQHF | TGTGCCAGCAGTCAAGGGCCAACCCCCCATCAGCCCCAGCATTTT
TRBJ2-7 | TRBV27 | 16 | NA | TRBD1 | CASSSLPGQANYEQYF | TGTGCCAGCAGTTCCCTCCCGGGACAGGCGAACTACGAGCAGTACTTC
TRBJ2-7 | TRBV5-1 | 16 | once | NA | CASSLGMDGPSYEQYF | TGCGCCAGCAGCTTGGGGATGGACGGACCCTCCTACGAGCAGTACTTC
TRBJ2-3 | TRBV7-9 | 16 | NA | TRBD1 | CASSLSGTGSPDTQYF | TGTGCCAGCAGCTTAAGCGGGACAGGGAGCCCAGATACGCAGTATTTT
TRBJ1-5 | TRBV15 | 13 | NA | NA | CATRVDSNQPQHF | TGTGCCACCAGAGTAGATAGCAATCAGCCCCAGCATTTT
TRBJ2-2 | TRBV19 | 15 | NA | TRBD1 | CASSIRGPNTGELFF | TGTGCCAGTAGTATCAGGGGGCCTAACACCGGGGAGCTGTTTTTT
TRBJ2-5 | TRBV6-1 | 14 | NA | NA | CASSEGSNRGTQYF | TGTGCCAGCAGTGAAGGGTCCAACCGAGGGACCCAGTACTTC
TRBJ2-5 | TRBV5-5 | 12 | NA | NA | CASSLAGETQYF | TGTGCCAGCAGCCTCGCGGGAGAGACCCAGTACTTC
TRBJ2-7 | TRBV7-2 | 13 | NA | TRBD1 | CASSSGTGYEQYF | TGTGCCAGCAGTTCCGGGACAGGTTACGAGCAGTACTTC
TRBJ1-5 | TRBV7-9 | 12 | once | NA | CASGQGPQPQHF | TGTGCCAGCGGGCAGGGGCCCCAGCCCCAGCATTTT
TRBJ2-3 | TRBV4-1 | 18 | once | TRBD2 | CASSHFLAGETSTDTQYF | TGCGCCAGCAGCCATTTCCTAGCGGGGGAAACTAGCACAGATACGCAGTATTTT
TRBJ2-2 | TRBV18 | 15 | NA | NA | CASSPRAGDTGELFF | TGTGCCAGCTCACCGAGGGCAGGGGACACCGGGGAGCTGTTTTTT
TRBJ2-2 | TRBV2 | 16 | NA | NA | CASSERWGPNTGELFF | TGTGCCAGCAGTGAAAGGTGGGGCCCGAACACCGGGGAGCTGTTTTTT
TRBJ1-5 | TRBV6-6 | 13 | NA | NA | CASSSGGNQPQHF | TGTGCCAGCAGTTCAGGCGGGAATCAGCCCCAGCATTTT
TRBJ1-5 | TRBV5-4 | 16 | NA | NA | CASSLTQGTSNQPQHF | TGTGCCAGCAGCTTGACTCAGGGTACTAGCAATCAGCCCCAGCATTTT
TRBJ1-2 | TRBV9 | 11 | NA | NA | CASKTIYGYTF | TGTGCCAGCAAAACGATATATGGCTACACCTTC
TRBJ2-1 | TRBV9 | 15 | NA | NA | CASSTDGGSYNEQFF | TGTGCCAGCAGCACGGACGGGGGCTCCTACAATGAGCAGTTCTTC
TRBJ1-1 | TRBV2 | 15 | NA | NA | CASSELPWGNTEAFF | TGTGCCAGCAGTGAACTCCCCTGGGGGAACACTGAAGCTTTCTTT
TRBJ2-3 | TRBV5-1 | 16 | NA | NA | CASSFDHISDPGGQYF | TGCGCCAGCAGCTTTGACCACATCTCGGACCCCGGGGGGCAGTATTTT
TRBJ1-1 | TRBV4-1 | 13 | NA | NA | CASSQARGTEAFF | TGCGCCAGCAGCCAAGCTCGGGGGACTGAAGCTTTCTTT
TRBJ2-7 | TRBV10-3 | 17 | NA | NA | CAISKASGTDRTYEQYF | TGTGCCATCAGTAAAGCCTCCGGGACCGATAGGACCTACGAGCAGTACTTC
TRBJ1-2 | TRBV18 | 15 | NA | NA | CASSPLIKIAYGYTF | TGTGCCAGCTCACCCCTTATCAAGATAGCCTATGGCTACACCTTC
TRBJ2-1 | TRBV5-1 | 17 | once | NA | CASSPLVALNSYNEQFF | TGCGCCAGCAGCCCACTGGTAGCGCTGAACTCCTACAATGAGCAGTTCTTC
TRBJ1-2 | TRBV4-3 | 15 | NA | NA | CASSQGSQVNYGYTF | TGCGCCAGCAGCCAAGGATCCCAGGTTAACTATGGCTACACCTTC
TRBJ1-5 | TRBV6-1 | 15 | few | TRBD1 | CASRLRTGRLQPQHF | TGTGCCAGCAGACTGCGGACAGGGCGGCTTCAGCCCCAGCATTTT
TRBJ1-1 | TRBV6-1 | 12 | NA | NA | CASSYRQAEAFF | TGTGCCAGCAGTTATCGACAAGCTGAAGCTTTCTTT
TRBJ1-3 | TRBV5-4 | 14 | few | NA | CASSLGGKGNTIYF | TGTGCCAGCAGTCTCGGGGGGAAAGGAAACACCATATATTTT
TRBJ1-1 | TRBV11-3 | 13 | once | TRBD1 | CASRGQENTEAFF | TGTGCCAGCCGCGGACAGGAGAACACTGAAGCTTTCTTT
TRBJ2-3 | TRBV6-4 | 13 | NA | NA | CASSANRADTQYF | TGTGCCAGCAGTGCGAACAGGGCAGATACGCAGTATTTT
TRBJ1-2 | TRBV18 | 13 | NA | NA | CASSPDPNYGYTF | TGTGCCAGCTCACCAGATCCTAACTATGGCTACACCTTC
TRBJ2-1 | TRBV27 | 12 | few | NA | CASSDSYNEQFF | TGTGCCAGCAGTGACAGCTACAATGAGCAGTTCTTC
TRBJ1-2 | TRBV28 | 13 | NA | NA | CASSSLRVYGYTF | TGTGCCAGCAGCTCCCTTCGGGTCTATGGCTACACCTTC
TRBJ1-2 | TRBV5-1 | 14 | NA | NA | CASSATGTTKGYTF | TGCGCCAGCAGCGCCACCGGGACAACGAAAGGCTACACCTTC
TRBJ2-5 | TRBV27 | 14 | NA | TRBD2 | CASSLISGEETQYF | TGTGCCAGCAGTTTAATTAGCGGGGAAGAGACCCAGTACTTC
TRBJ1-5 | TRBV7-2 | 16 | few | TRBD1 | CASSLASRGLDQPQHF | TGTGCCAGCAGCTTAGCATCCAGGGGGCTCGATCAGCCCCAGCATTTT
TRBJ2-7 | TRBV27 | 16 | NA | TRBD2 | CASSTLTSGRSYEQYF | TGTGCCAGCAGTACTTTGACTAGCGGGAGGTCCTACGAGCAGTACTTC
TRBJ1-2 | TRBV20-1 | 11 | NA | NA | CSALDTYGYTF | TGCAGTGCTTTAGACACCTATGGCTACACCTTC
TRBJ1-1 | TRBV4-3 | 15 | NA | NA | CASSQVATMNTEAFF | TGCGCCAGCAGCCAAGTTGCAACAATGAACACTGAAGCTTTCTTT
TRBJ1-5 | TRBV7-9 | 14 | NA | NA | CASSSDRKNQPQHF | TGTGCCAGCAGTTCCGACAGGAAGAATCAGCCCCAGCATTTT